These 22 T cell receptor beta chains originate from one sample sequenced in a study of shared clonotypes between healthy human individuals. CD45RO-negative, CCR7-positively selected cells formed the naive CD8 fraction, excluding terminally differentiated effector memory CD45RA+ cells. Repertoires were generated with immunoSEQ multiplex PCR, while TCRdb's copy carries only in-frame clones and drops some. Of about 2,200,000 clones listed, more than 85% were seen once; the top ten hold about 1.5%. What was sequenced was naive CD8+ T cells from PBMCs. Every receptor here comes from a man between 18 and 29 years old in good health. Some clones in this sample may be carry-over from other donors' samples.

This clone was recorded once. The V gene is TRBV28, the J gene TRBJ2-2; D could derive from TRBD1 or TRBD2 (7 bases each). The V gene lost 5 bases and the J gene lost 5 bases, with 15 bases spanning the gap. CDR3 length equals 15 residues. The germline CDR1 and CDR2 sequences are MDHEN and SYDVKM. The CDR3 nucleotides read TGTGCCAGCAGTCTGACAGGGAGGGTGACCGGGGAGCTGTTTTTT. It specifies CASSLTGRVTGELFF.

With respect to this clone: The same CDR3 can be traced to other DNA sequences in this sample. V is TRBV27 and J is TRBJ2-7, with 12 nucleotides matching TRBD2. CDR1 is MNHEY and CDR2 is SMNVEV in the germline V gene (reference sequence). V dropped 5 bases and J dropped 1; count of bases not matched to a gene: 6. This CDR3 region has 16 residues. The CDR3 loop is CASSPRLAGVSYEQYF. CDR3 in DNA: TGTGCCAGCAGTCCCCGACTAGCGGGAGTTTCCTACGAGCAGTACTTC.

The chain links TRBV6-1 to TRBJ2-7; D unclear. This CDR3 region has 15 residues. Germline V lookup: CDR1 MNHNS, CDR2 SASEGT. Trimming left V 7 bases short and J 0 bases short, with 16 bases between. The CDR3 sequence is CASTERVQPSYEQYF. The DNA of the CDR3 is TGTGCCAGCACCGAACGCGTTCAGCCCTCCTACGAGCAGTACTTC.

The J gene is TRBJ1-4, the V gene TRBV10-3; no clear D. Germline CDR1 ENHRY, CDR2 SYGVKD. Trimming shortened V by 3 bases and J by 12 bases, and 14 bases separated the two germline ends. CDR3 length: 13 residues. CDR3: CAISDRPVMQLFF. In DNA, the CDR3 is TGTGCCATCAGTGACAGGCCCGTTATGCAACTGTTTTTT.

The CDR3 is CASSSRAGTGHYGYTF. Written as DNA, the CDR3 is TGTGCCAGCAGCTCAAGGGCCGGGACAGGGCACTATGGCTACACCTTC. V usage is TRBV7-8 and J usage is TRBJ1-2, with 9 bases aligning to TRBD1. The CDR3 spans 16 residues. Germline V gene data show CDR1 as SGHVS and CDR2 as FQNEAQ. V dropped 4 bases and J dropped 3; count of bases not matched to a gene: 9. Using reference TRBV7-8 and TRBJ1-2 for the parts outside the CDR3, the full variable domain is GAGVSQSPRYKVAKRGQDVALRCDPISGHVSLFWYQQALGQGPEFLTYFQNEAQLDKSGLPSDRFFAERPEGSVSTLKIQRTQQEDSAVYLCASSSRAGTGHYGYTFGSGTRLTVV.

This chain connects TRBV25-1 to TRBJ1-3, with TRBD1 matching 8 bases. J gave up 2 bases and V 3 bases, and 3 bases lay outside the gene matches. CDR3 length equals 15 residues. Looked up from germline, CDR1 is MGHDK and CDR2 is SYGVNS. The CDR3 nucleotides read TGTGCCAGCAGTGAGCTGACAGGGGCTGGAAACACCATATATTTT. Its protein product is CASSELTGAGNTIYF.

The chain uses TRBV19 and TRBJ2-1; tentative D call: TRBD1 (6 bases). Germline values: CDR1 LNHDA, CDR2 SQIVND (reference sequence). The V end was cut by 8 bases, the J end by 2 bases, with 16 bases between. The CDR3 covers 15 residues. Here the CDR3 DNA reads TGTGCCAGTCAACCAGCCCCAGGGGCCTACAATGAGCAGTTCTTC. As protein: CASQPAPGAYNEQFF.

This clone was seen once. The chain uses TRBV7-8 and TRBJ2-2; D may be TRBD2 (6 bases). The CDR3 spans 17 residues. Germline lookup yields CDR1 SGHVS and CDR2 FQNEAQ. V was clipped by 3 bases and J by 1 base, with 15 bases between them. The CDR3, as DNA: TGTGCCAGCAGCTTGAGAGAGCGGGCCCTGAACACCGGGGAGCTGTTTTTT. This codes for CASSLRERALNTGELFF. Looking up the rest from reference TRBV7-8 and TRBJ2-2 gives the full variable domain: GAGVSQSPRYKVAKRGQDVALRCDPISGHVSLFWYQQALGQGPEFLTYFQNEAQLDKSGLPSDRFFAERPEGSVSTLKIQRTQQEDSAVYLCASSLRERALNTGELFFGEGSRLTVL.

This sequence joins TRBV27 and TRBJ2-2, with D maybe TRBD2 (6 bases). V lost 4 bases and J lost 5, with 11 bases in between. The CDR3 length is 14 residues. Germline V gene data show CDR1 as MNHEY and CDR2 as SMNVEV (reference sequence). The CDR3 here is CASSWRGGTGELFF. The CDR3 DNA is TGTGCCAGCAGTTGGAGGGGAGGAACCGGGGAGCTGTTTTTT.

The chain is built from TRBV4-3 and TRBJ2-7; tentative D call: TRBD2 (5 bases). The V end was cut by 3 bases, the J end by 0 bases, with 18 bases between. Per germline, CDR1 LGHNA and CDR2 YSLEER. The CDR3 length is 17 residues. The CDR3 region is CASSHALEGEDSYEQYF. CDR3 nucleotides: TGCGCCAGCAGCCATGCCCTTGAGGGAGAAGACTCCTACGAGCAGTACTTC.

About this clone itself: At the DNA level, this CDR3 is encoded by other sequences in the same sample as well. The CDR3 protein is CASSPRGGSYNEQFF. CDR3 DNA: TGCGCCAGCAGCCCCCGGGGCGGCTCCTACAATGAGCAGTTCTTC. The chain has TRBV4-1 and TRBJ2-1, with D possibly being TRBD1 or TRBD2 (5 bases each). CDR1 MGHRA and CDR2 YSYEKL come from the germline V gene. This CDR3 spans 15 amino acids. V shed 4 bases and J shed 0 bases, with 10 bases lying between them.

The chain is built from TRBV10-1 and TRBJ2-2; 7 nucleotides line up with TRBD1. Germline V gene sequence: CDR1 WNHNN, CDR2 SYGVQD (reference sequence). With V trimmed by 6 bases and J by 2 bases, 9 bases remained unmatched. This CDR3 has 16 residues. This chain's CDR3 is CASRTQGLVNTGELFF. The CDR3 region has the DNA TGCGCCAGCAGGACACAGGGGTTAGTAAACACCGGGGAGCTGTTTTTT.

This clone was detected once. The chain couples TRBV30 to TRBJ2-7; 8 bases line up with TRBD1. The CDR3 is 15 amino acids. CDR1 is GTSNPN, CDR2 SVGIG, per germline (reference sequence). V dropped 3 bases and J dropped 0; count of bases not matched to a gene: 7. CDR3 sequence reads: CAWSPRTGISYEQYF. The DNA of the CDR3 is TGTGCCTGGAGCCCCCGGACAGGGATCTCCTACGAGCAGTACTTC.

The chain combines TRBV11-3 with TRBJ2-1; maybe TRBD2 (5 bases). This CDR3 has 13 amino acids. Germline V gene sequence: CDR1 SGHNT, CDR2 YENEEA. V gave up 3 bases and J gave up 8 bases, with 11 bases separating them. This CDR3 is CASSFVLGHEQFF. The CDR3 DNA sequence: TGTGCCAGCAGCTTTGTACTAGGTCATGAGCAGTTCTTC. Variable domain in full (rest from reference TRBV11-3 and TRBJ2-1): EAGVVQSPRYKIIEKKQPVAFWCNPISGHNTLYWYLQNLGQGPELLIRYENEEAVDDSQLPKDRFSAERLKGVDSTLKIQPAELGDSAVYLCASSFVLGHEQFFGPGTRLTVL.

V gene TRBV2 combines with J gene TRBJ1-4; maybe TRBD1 (5 bases). The CDR3 covers 17 residues. Trimming removed 4 bases at V and 7 bases at J, with 22 bases between. Germline V gene lookup returns CDR1 SNHLY and CDR2 FYNNEI. The CDR3 bases are TGTGCCAGCAGTGGCTACCTGCTTCGGGGCATAGGTGAAAAACTGTTTTTT. Translated, it gives CASSGYLLRGIGEKLFF.

This chain links TRBV28 with TRBJ2-7; TRBD1 matches 8 bases. V gave up 4 bases and J gave up 3 bases; unmatched junction bases: 8. Looked up from germline, CDR1 is MDHEN and CDR2 is SYDVKM. The CDR3 has 15 residues. DNA of the CDR3: TGTGCCAGCAGTTCTGGACAGGGTAGGATCTACGAGCAGTACTTC. The encoded protein is CASSSGQGRIYEQYF.

The rearrangement links TRBV29-1 to TRBJ2-1; 14 bases are shared with TRBD2. V shed 7 bases, J shed 10 bases, and the junction held 9 bases outside the gene matches. Per germline, CDR1 SQVTM and CDR2 ANQGSEA. The CDR3 sequence is 14 residues long. DNA of the CDR3: TGCAGCGCTAGGGGACTAGCGGGAGCTGACGAGCAGTTCTTC. Its translation: CSARGLAGADEQFF.

The CDR3, as DNA: TGTGCCAGCAGCGTCGCGACTAGCGCGAGCTCCTACGAGCAGTACTTC. It yields the protein CASSVATSASSYEQYF. The rearrangement links TRBV9 to TRBJ2-7, with 8 bases matching TRBD2. Trimming at V came to 2 bases and at J to 0 bases, leaving 7 bases not matched to a gene. The CDR3 has 16 residues. In germline, CDR1 is SGDLS, CDR2 YYNGEE.

This clone was seen just once. The chain is built from TRBV9 and TRBJ2-2; no clear D gene. Germline loops: CDR1 SGDLS, CDR2 YYNGEE. V was clipped by 0 bases and J by 0 bases, with 15 bases between them. The CDR3 contains 18 residues. The CDR3 nucleotides are TGTGCCAGCAGCGTAGACGCGCAAGGGTGGTCGAACACCGGGGAGCTGTTTTTT. It is translated as CASSVDAQGWSNTGELFF.

The rearrangement joins TRBV6-5 to TRBJ2-3; 12 positions agree with TRBD2. With 7 bases clipped from V and 5 bases from J, the junction kept 7 bases outside the gene matches. This CDR3 contains 15 residues. The V gene's germline CDR1 is MNHEY and CDR2 SVGAGI. The CDR3: CASTSSGREGDTQYF. DNA of the CDR3: TGTGCCAGCACCTCTAGCGGGAGGGAAGGAGATACGCAGTATTTT.

The rearrangement links TRBV28 to TRBJ2-7, with D perhaps being TRBD1 or TRBD2 (5 bases each). CDR1 is MDHEN and CDR2 is SYDVKM in the germline V gene. Trimming shortened V by 6 bases and J by 1 base, and 10 bases separated the two germline ends. CDR3 length: 13 residues. The CDR3 loop is CASRGDGSYEQYF. CDR3 bases: TGTGCCAGCAGGGGGGACGGATCCTACGAGCAGTACTTC.

The rearrangement uses TRBV19 and TRBJ1-3, with D possibly TRBD1 on 5 matching bases. From germline, CDR1 is LNHDA and CDR2 SQIVND (reference sequence). V was trimmed by 3 bases and J by 4 bases, leaving 13 bases between them. The CDR3 has 15 amino acids. The CDR3 spells CASSITRTSGNTIYF. The DNA of the CDR3 is TGTGCCAGTAGTATCACACGGACATCGGGAAACACCATATATTTT.